This T cell receptor (beta chain) derives from a study of T-cell memory formation after mild COVID-19. Study-wide context: TCR clusters were mostly confined to one donor each.

Overall study results and limits: Contracting CD4+ clones sat mainly in CM and EM; CD8+ in EMRA. A second wave expanding day 15 to 37 was CD4+-biased; contracting clones were balanced.

Details on this clonotype: The antigen remains undetermined.

Constant-segment primers were used for 5'RACE, and the resulting TCR alpha and TCR beta cDNA libraries carried sample barcodes and UMIs. TCRdb re-analysed the 5' RACE reads in MiXCR, keeping a single row per CDR3 protein. The top ten hold 20% to 25% of the sample, which has 400,000 to 500,000 distinct CDR3 sequences, over 15% seen once. Sequencing was performed on PBMCs or a T cell subset sorted from them (not recorded which). The TCR originated in a man younger than 35 who had mild COVID-19 (a few samples of this study predate the infection). Cell type and time point are not known.

The CDR3 loop is CASKDHTETGNEQFF. In DNA, the CDR3 is TGTGCCAGCAAGGACCACACGGAAACGGGCAATGAGCAGTTCTTC. The genes are TRBV14 and TRBJ2-1; D is undetermined. V was cut by 7 bases and J by 6 bases, with 19 bases left in between. There are 15 residues in the CDR3. CDR1 is SGHDN and CDR2 is FVKESK in the germline V gene. Supplemented by reference TRBV14 and TRBJ2-1, the full variable domain reads EAGVTQFPSHSVIEKGQTVTLRCDPISGHDNLYWYRRVMGKEIKFLLHFVKESKQDESGMPNNRFLAERTGGTYSTLKVQPAELEDSGVYFCASKDHTETGNEQFFGPGTRLTVL.